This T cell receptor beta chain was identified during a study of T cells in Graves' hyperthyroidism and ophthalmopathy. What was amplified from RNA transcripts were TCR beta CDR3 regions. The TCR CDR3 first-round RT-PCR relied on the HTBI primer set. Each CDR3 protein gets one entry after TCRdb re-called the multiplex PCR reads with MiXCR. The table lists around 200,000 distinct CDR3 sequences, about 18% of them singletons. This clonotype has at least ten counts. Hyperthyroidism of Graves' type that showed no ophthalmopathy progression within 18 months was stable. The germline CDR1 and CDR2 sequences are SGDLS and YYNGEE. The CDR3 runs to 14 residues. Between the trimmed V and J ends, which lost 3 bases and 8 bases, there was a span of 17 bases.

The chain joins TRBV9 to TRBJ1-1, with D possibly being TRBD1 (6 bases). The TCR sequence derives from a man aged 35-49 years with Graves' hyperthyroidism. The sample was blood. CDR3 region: CASSETTTGIEAFF. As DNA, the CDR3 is TGTGCCAGCAGCGAAACAACCACAGGGATAGAAGCTTTCTTT.